This T cell receptor (beta chain) is drawn from a study of T cell responses to AZD1222 COVID-19 vaccine. A note on this clone: Its matching antigen is unknown.

Repertoires were generated with immunoSEQ multiplex PCR, while TCRdb's copy carries only in-frame clones and drops some. The table includes over 120,000 clones, roughly 92% detected once. Whether given at about 4 or about 12 weeks, second doses were pooled. Whole-study findings and limits: White British people made up most donors, females outnumbered males, and clonal diversity was possibly underestimated. A rise in Spike-specific TCR breadth and depth followed two AZD1222 doses.

Germline assignment: CDR1 SGHTS and CDR2 YDEGEE. This CDR3 has 15 residues. Between the trimmed V and J ends, which lost 0 bases and 3 bases, there was a span of 10 bases. The clonotype comes from an adult who received the AZD1222 COVID-19 vaccine. The chain carries TRBV5-8 and TRBJ1-5, with D perhaps TRBD1 (6 bases). The material sequenced was peripheral blood, taken 28 days after the second AZD1222 dose. The CDR3 bases are TGTGCCAGCAGCTTGGACAGGGCGGTCAATCAGCCCCAGCATTTT. Protein: CASSLDRAVNQPQHF.